Only a few counts were recorded for the clone carrying this T cell receptor beta chain. The antigen remains unidentified. This sample is part of a study of beta chain features in type 1 diabetes. Study-level results: The question of HLA type influencing TCRB rearrangement was one that remained unresolved here. Within patients, naive, central memory and Treg TCRB repertoires seemed more similar than within healthy donors. Junctions at VDJ sites from type 1 diabetes patients had fewer insertions and more deletions. All four CD4+ subsets from Type 1 diabetes patients carried moderately but significantly shorter TCRB CDR3s.

The CDR3 runs to 15 residues. Germline-derived CDR1 and CDR2 are SGHRS and YFSETQ. The V end was cut by 0 bases, the J end by 5 bases, with 12 bases between. Isolation of CD4+ naive, central memory, regulatory and stem cell-like memory cells was achieved by sorting via CD45RO/CCR7/CD25/CD127/CD95/CD27. Expressed TCRB transcripts were sequenced because the isolated RNA had all been reverse transcribed beforehand. Sequencing used immunoSEQ multiplex PCR; TCRdb keeps in-frame clones, though not all of them. This table holds under 300,000 clones, 11% found once. The chain carries TRBV5-1 and TRBJ2-1, with D possibly being TRBD1 (6 bases). This receptor was identified in a young man with type 1 diabetes. The sequenced material came from naive CD4+ T cells from blood. CDR3 in amino acids: CASSLGVRTDNEQFF. The DNA of the CDR3 is TGCGCCAGCAGCTTGGGGGTACGGACAGACAATGAGCAGTTCTTC.